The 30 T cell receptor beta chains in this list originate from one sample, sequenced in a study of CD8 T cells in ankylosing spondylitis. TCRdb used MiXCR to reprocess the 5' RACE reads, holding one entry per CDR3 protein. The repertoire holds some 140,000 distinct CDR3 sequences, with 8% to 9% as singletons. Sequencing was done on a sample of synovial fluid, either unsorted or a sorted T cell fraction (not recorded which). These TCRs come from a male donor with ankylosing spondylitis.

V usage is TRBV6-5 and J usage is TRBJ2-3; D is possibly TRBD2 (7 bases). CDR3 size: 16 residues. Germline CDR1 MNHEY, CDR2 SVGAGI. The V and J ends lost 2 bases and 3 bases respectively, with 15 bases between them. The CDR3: CASSYMAGAWTDTQYF. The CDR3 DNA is TGTGCCAGCAGTTACATGGCGGGGGCATGGACAGATACGCAGTATTTT.

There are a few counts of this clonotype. Here the CDR3 DNA reads TGTGCCAGCAGGGCCGAATACGCCACAGATACGCAGTATTTT. Translation: CASRAEYATDTQYF. The V and J genes are TRBV6-2 or TRBV6-3 and TRBJ2-3; D not certain. CDR1 MNHEY and CDR2 SVGEGT come from the germline V gene. The CDR3 has 14 amino acids. V lost 6 bases, J lost 2 bases, and 12 bases lay in between.

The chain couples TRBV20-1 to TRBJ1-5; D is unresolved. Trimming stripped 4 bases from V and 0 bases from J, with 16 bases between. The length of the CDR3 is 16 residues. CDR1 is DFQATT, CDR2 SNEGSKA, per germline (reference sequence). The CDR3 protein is CSAIRDSGYSNQPQHF. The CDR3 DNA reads TGCAGTGCTATTCGAGACTCGGGCTATAGCAATCAGCCCCAGCATTTT.

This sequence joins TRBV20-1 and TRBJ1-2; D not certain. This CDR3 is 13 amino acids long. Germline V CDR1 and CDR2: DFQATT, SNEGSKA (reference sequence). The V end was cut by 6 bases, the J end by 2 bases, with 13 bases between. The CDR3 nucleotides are TGCAGTGCCTTCGGACTTACCAACTATGGCTACACCTTC. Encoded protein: CSAFGLTNYGYTF.

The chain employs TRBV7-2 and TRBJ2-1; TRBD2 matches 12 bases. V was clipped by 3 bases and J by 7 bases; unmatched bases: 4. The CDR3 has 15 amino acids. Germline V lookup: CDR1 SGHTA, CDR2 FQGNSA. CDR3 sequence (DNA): TGTGCCAGCAGCTTCACTAGCGGGGGGCAGAATGAGCAGTTCTTC. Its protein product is CASSFTSGGQNEQFF. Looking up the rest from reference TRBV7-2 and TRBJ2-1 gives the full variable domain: GAGVSQSPSNKVTEKGKDVELRCDPISGHTALYWYRQSLGQGLEFLIYFQGNSAPDKSGLPSDRFSAERTGGSVSTLTIQRTQQEDSAVYLCASSFTSGGQNEQFFGPGTRLTVL.

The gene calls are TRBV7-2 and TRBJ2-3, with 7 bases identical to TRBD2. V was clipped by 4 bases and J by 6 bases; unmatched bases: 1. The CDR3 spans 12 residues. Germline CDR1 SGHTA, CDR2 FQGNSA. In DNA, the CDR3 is TGTGCCAGCAGCTGGGGGGGTGATACGCAGTATTTT. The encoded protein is CASSWGGDTQYF.

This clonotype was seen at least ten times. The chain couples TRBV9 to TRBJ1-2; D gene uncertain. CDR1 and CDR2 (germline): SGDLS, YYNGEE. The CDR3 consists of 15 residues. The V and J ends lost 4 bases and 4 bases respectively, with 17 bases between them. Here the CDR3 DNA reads TGTGCCAGCAGCAACTCTCCTGGGGTCTCCTATGGCTACACCTTC. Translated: CASSNSPGVSYGYTF.

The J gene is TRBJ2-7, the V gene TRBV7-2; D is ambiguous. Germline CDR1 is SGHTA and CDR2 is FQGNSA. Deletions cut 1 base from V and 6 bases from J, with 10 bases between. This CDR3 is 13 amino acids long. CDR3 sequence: CASSLDFALEQYF. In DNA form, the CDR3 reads TGTGCCAGCAGCTTAGATTTCGCCCTCGAGCAGTACTTC.

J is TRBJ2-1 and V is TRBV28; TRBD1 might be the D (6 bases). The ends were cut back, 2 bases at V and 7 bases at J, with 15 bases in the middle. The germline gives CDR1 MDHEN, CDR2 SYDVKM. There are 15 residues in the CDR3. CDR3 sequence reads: CASSLARGEKNEQFF. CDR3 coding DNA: TGTGCCAGCAGTTTAGCCAGGGGAGAAAAAAATGAGCAGTTCTTC.

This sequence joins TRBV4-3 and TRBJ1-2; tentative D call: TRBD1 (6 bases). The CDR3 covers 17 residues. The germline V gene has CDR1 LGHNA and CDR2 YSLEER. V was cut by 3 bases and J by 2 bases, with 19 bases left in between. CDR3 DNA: TGCGCCAGCAGCCAGATCGAAGGGACATGGCGGAACTATGGCTACACCTTC. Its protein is CASSQIEGTWRNYGYTF.

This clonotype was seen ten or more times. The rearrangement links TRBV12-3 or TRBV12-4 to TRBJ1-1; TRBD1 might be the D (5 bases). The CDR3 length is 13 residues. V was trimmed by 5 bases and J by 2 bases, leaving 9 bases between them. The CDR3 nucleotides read TGTGCCAGCAGTATCAGGGTCAACACTGAAGCTTTCTTT. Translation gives CASSIRVNTEAFF.

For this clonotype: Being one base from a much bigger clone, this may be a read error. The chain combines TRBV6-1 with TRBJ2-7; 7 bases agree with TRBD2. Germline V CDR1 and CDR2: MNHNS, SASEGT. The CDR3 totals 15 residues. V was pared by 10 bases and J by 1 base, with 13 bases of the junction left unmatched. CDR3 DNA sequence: TGTGCCATCAACCAATGGGGGGGAATATCCTACGAGCAGTACTTC. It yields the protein CAINQWGGISYEQYF.

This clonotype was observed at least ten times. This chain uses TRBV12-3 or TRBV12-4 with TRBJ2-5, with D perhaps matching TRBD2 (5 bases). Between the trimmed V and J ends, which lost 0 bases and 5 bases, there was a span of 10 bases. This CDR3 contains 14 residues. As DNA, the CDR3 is TGTGCCAGCAGTTTAGCGGGAGTTCGGGAGACCCAGTACTTC. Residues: CASSLAGVRETQYF.

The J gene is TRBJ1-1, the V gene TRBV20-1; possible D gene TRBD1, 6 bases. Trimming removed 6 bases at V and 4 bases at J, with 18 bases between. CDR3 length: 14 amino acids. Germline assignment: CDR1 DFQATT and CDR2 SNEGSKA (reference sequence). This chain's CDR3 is CSAQGHSGGTEAFF. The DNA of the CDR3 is TGCAGTGCCCAGGGACACTCGGGCGGCACTGAAGCTTTCTTT.

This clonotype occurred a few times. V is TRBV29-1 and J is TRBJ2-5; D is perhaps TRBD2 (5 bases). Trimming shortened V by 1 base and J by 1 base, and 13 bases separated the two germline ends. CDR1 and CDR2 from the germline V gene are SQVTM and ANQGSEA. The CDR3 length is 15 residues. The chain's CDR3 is CSVEGSRRTQETQYF. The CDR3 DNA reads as TGCAGCGTTGAAGGCTCTCGGAGGACCCAAGAGACCCAGTACTTC.

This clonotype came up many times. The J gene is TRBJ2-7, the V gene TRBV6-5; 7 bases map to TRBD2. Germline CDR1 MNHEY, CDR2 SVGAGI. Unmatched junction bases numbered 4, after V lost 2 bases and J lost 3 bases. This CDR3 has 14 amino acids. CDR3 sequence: CASSYGGSIYEQYF. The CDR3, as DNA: TGTGCCAGCAGTTACGGCGGGAGTATCTACGAGCAGTACTTC.

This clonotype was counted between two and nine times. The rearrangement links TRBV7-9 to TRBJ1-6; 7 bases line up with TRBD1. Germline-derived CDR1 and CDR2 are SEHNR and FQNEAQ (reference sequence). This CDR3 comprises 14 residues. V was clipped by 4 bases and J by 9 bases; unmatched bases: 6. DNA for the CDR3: TGTGCCAGCAGCTACCAGGGGGAGGGTTCACCCCTCCACTTT. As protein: CASSYQGEGSPLHF.

The CDR3 protein is CASSARAGSYNSPLHF. CDR3 nucleotide sequence: TGCGCCAGCAGCGCACGGGCCGGCTCCTATAATTCACCCCTCCACTTT. The J gene is TRBJ1-6, the V gene TRBV4-3; the D is unclear. There are 16 residues in the CDR3. CDR1 is LGHNA and CDR2 is YSLEER in the germline V gene. Trimming removed 5 bases at V and 0 bases at J, with 11 bases between.

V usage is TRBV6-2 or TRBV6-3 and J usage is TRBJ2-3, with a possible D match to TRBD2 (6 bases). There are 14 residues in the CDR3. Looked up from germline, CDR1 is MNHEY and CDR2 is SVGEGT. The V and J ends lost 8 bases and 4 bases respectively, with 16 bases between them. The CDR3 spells CASVAAGSSDTQYF. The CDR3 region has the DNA TGTGCCAGCGTAGCGGCGGGAAGTTCAGATACGCAGTATTTT.

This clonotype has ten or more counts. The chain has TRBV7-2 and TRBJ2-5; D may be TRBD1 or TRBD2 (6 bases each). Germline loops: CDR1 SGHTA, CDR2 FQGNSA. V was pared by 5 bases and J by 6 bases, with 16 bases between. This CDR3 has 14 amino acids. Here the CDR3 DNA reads TGTGCCAGCAGCCCTACGGGGGCTCACCAGACCCAGTACTTC. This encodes CASSPTGAHQTQYF.

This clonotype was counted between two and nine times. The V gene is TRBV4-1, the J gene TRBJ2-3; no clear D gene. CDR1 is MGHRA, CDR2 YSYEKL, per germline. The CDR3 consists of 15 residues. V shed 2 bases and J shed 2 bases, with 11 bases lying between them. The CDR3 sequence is CASSQNGVNTDTQYF. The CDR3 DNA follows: TGCGCCAGCAGCCAAAACGGAGTGAACACAGATACGCAGTATTTT.

CDR3 loop: CSASYGTSEDEQFF. Written as DNA, the CDR3 is TGCAGTGCTAGCTACGGGACTAGCGAGGATGAGCAGTTCTTC. V gene TRBV20-1 combines with J gene TRBJ2-1; TRBD2 aligns across 10 bases. The J segment lost 8 bases and the V segment lost 3 bases, leaving 7 bases of the junction unmatched. CDR3 length equals 14 residues. Germline V gene sequence: CDR1 DFQATT, CDR2 SNEGSKA (reference sequence).

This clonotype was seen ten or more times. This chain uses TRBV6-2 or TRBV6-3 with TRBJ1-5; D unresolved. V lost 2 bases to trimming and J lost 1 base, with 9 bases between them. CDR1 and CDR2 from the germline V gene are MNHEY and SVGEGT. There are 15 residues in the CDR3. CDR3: CASSYGFKSNQPQHF. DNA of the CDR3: TGTGCCAGCAGTTACGGTTTTAAGAGCAATCAGCCCCAGCATTTT.

DNA of the CDR3: TGTGCCAGCAGTGACTGTGGAGGGAGGGGTGGTGCTGAAGCTTTCTTT. It is translated as CASSDCGGRGGAEAFF. The chain couples TRBV6-4 to TRBJ1-1, with a weak D call TRBD1 (5 bases). The germline gives CDR1 MRHNA, CDR2 SNTAGT. Trimming removed 1 base at V and 6 bases at J, with 18 bases between. This CDR3 has 16 amino acids.

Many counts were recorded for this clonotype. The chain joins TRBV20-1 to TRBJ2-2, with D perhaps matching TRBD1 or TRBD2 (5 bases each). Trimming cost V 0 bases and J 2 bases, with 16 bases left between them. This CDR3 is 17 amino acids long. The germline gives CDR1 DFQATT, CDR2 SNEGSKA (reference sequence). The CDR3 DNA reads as TGCAGTGCTAGAGATGGGGGAAGGGTGAGAAACACCGGGGAGCTGTTTTTT. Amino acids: CSARDGGRVRNTGELFF.

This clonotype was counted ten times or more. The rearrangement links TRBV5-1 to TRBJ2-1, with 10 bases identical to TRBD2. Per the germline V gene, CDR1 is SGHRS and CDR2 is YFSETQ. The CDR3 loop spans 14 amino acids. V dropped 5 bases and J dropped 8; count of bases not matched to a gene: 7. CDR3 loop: CASREAGGLDEQFF. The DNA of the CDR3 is TGCGCCAGCAGAGAAGCGGGGGGGCTGGATGAGCAGTTCTTC.

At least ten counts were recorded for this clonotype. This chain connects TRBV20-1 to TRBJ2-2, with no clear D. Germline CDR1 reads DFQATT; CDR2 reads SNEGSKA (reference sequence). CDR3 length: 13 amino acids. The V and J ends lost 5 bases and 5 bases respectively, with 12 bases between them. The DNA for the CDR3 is TGCAGTGCTTGGTCCCCCCGGACCGGGGAGCTGTTTTTT. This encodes CSAWSPRTGELFF.

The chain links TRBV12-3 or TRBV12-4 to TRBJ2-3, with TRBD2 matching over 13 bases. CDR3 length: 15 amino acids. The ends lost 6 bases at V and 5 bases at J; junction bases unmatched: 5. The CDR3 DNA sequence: TGTGCCAGCAGACGGACTAGCGGGAGTGGAGATACGCAGTATTTT. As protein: CASRRTSGSGDTQYF.

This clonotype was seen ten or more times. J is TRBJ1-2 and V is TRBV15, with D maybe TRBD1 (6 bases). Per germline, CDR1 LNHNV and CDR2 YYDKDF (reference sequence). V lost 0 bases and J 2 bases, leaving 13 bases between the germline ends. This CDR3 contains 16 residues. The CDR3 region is CATSRDIRGANYGYTF. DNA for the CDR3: TGTGCCACCAGCAGAGATATTCGGGGGGCAAACTATGGCTACACCTTC.

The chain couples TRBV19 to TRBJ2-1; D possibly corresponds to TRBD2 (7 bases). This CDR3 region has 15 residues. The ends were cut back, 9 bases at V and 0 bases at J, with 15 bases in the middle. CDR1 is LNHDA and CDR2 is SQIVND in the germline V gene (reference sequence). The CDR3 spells CASRRGAVSYNEQFF. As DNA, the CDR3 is TGTGCCAGCCGACGGGGGGCCGTCTCCTACAATGAGCAGTTCTTC.